The 24 T cell receptor beta chains below all came from one sample that was sequenced in a study of regulatory T cells in long-lasting Graves disease. Arm-PCR with iRepertoire HTBI primers amplified the CDR3 regions for these TCR beta libraries. MiXCR, applied by TCRdb to the multiplex PCR reads, yields one record per CDR3 protein. The sample lists approximately 390,000 distinct CDR3 sequences; about a sixth were seen once. Time point in this sample: newly diagnosed GD, antithyroid drugs for less than 3 months. PBMC-derived RNA was used for the TCR library. These same data were also listed under a study on T cells in Graves' hyperthyroidism and ophthalmopathy.

The source was peripheral blood mononuclear cells (PBMCs), collected at new diagnosis, from a patient treated with antithyroid drugs. These receptors were obtained from a woman between 18 and 30 years old with Graves disease.

There are many counts of this clonotype. The chain recombines TRBV30 with TRBJ1-2; D is possibly TRBD1 (5 bases). The CDR3 totals 14 residues. The V and J ends lost 3 bases and 0 bases respectively, with 11 bases between them. Germline assignment: CDR1 GTSNPN and CDR2 SVGIG (reference sequence). CDR3 DNA: TGTGCCTGGAGATCGGGACGGACTAACTATGGCTACACCTTC. Its translation is CAWRSGRTNYGYTF.

This clonotype was recorded only once. The CDR3 here is CASSPRTDEKLFF. The DNA for the CDR3 is TGTGCCAGCAGTCCAAGGACAGATGAAAAACTGTTTTTT. The V gene is TRBV28, the J gene TRBJ1-4, with D possibly TRBD1 on 6 matching bases. The germline V gene has CDR1 MDHEN and CDR2 SYDVKM. The CDR3 has 13 residues. Trimming cost V 5 bases and J 6 bases, with 10 bases left between them.

To note about this clonotype: A much more abundant neighbour one base away suggests this may be a read error. The genes are TRBV11-3 and TRBJ1-1; 7 bases match TRBD1. Germline CDR1 SGHNT, CDR2 YENEEA. CDR3 length: 15 residues. This CDR3 is CTSSLGVRGGTEAFF. DNA of the CDR3: TGTACCAGCAGCTTAGGTGTCAGGGGGGGGACTGAAGCTTTCTTT.

There are many counts of this clonotype. The chain carries TRBV3-1 and TRBJ1-2; 9 nucleotides align to TRBD1. V lost 4 bases, J lost 7 bases, and 10 bases stayed unmatched. The CDR3 runs 15 residues. Germline V gene lookup returns CDR1 LGHDT and CDR2 YNNKEL (reference sequence). The CDR3 DNA is TGTGCCAGCAGCCGCCCGGGACAGGGTATGGGTGGCTACACCTTC. Protein sequence: CASSRPGQGMGGYTF.

This clonotype was seen ten or more times. The chain links TRBV3-1 to TRBJ1-6; D is ambiguous. Trimming left V 1 base short and J 10 bases short, with 11 bases between. The germline V gene has CDR1 LGHDT and CDR2 YNNKEL (reference sequence). CDR3 length equals 14 residues. CDR3 sequence reads: CASSQGGNSSPLHF. The DNA for the CDR3 is TGTGCCAGCAGCCAAGGTGGGAATTCATCACCCCTCCACTTT.

This clonotype was counted only a few times. The V and J genes are TRBV2 and TRBJ2-7; 7 bases agree with TRBD1. Germline V gene sequence: CDR1 SNHLY, CDR2 FYNNEI. This CDR3 has 14 amino acids. The junction had 4 bases not matched to a gene; V was cut back by 3 bases and J by 2 bases. CDR3 amino acids: CASSETGITYEQYF. The CDR3 DNA reads TGTGCCAGCAGTGAGACAGGGATTACCTACGAGCAGTACTTC.

Concerning this clonotype: With a much larger clone just one base away, this may be a read error. The chain links TRBV18 to TRBJ2-1, with 9 positions matching TRBD1. The CDR3 extends over 15 amino acids. Germline CDR1 is KGHSH and CDR2 is LQKENI. The CDR3 DNA follows: TGTGCCAGCCCACCGCGGACAGGGGAACTGAATGAGCAGTTCTTC. It codes for CASPPRTGELNEQFF.

The J gene is TRBJ1-3, the V gene TRBV6-1; D unresolved. V was shortened by 6 bases and J by 3 bases, with 12 bases between the two germline ends. This CDR3 has 14 residues. The germline gives CDR1 MNHNS, CDR2 SASEGT. The CDR3: CASSQAEYGNTIYF. The CDR3 DNA reads TGTGCCAGCAGCCAAGCTGAGTATGGAAACACCATATATTTT.

This rearrangement joins TRBV18 to TRBJ2-7; D may be TRBD1 (5 bases). Between the trimmed V and J ends, which lost 2 bases and 1 base, there was a span of 12 bases. The CDR3 has 15 amino acids. The germline CDR1 and CDR2 sequences are KGHSH and LQKENI. CDR3 DNA: TGTGCCAGCTCACCAATCCAGGGAAAGTCCTACGAGCAGTACTTC. Protein: CASSPIQGKSYEQYF.

This clonotype was counted at least ten times. The chain uses TRBV20-1 and TRBJ2-1, with 9 bases lining up with TRBD2. The CDR3 is made up of 15 amino acids. V lost 3 bases, J lost 5 bases, and 8 bases stayed unmatched. Germline CDR1 is DFQATT and CDR2 is SNEGSKA (reference sequence). Here the CDR3 reads CSASGPSGDNNEQFF. The CDR3, as DNA: TGCAGTGCTAGCGGGCCTAGCGGGGATAACAATGAGCAGTTCTTC.

Remarks on this clonotype: This clone may be a read error of a much larger clone one base away. V and J are TRBV2 and TRBJ2-2; 8 bases match TRBD2. The J segment lost 5 bases and the V segment lost 7 bases, leaving 6 bases of the junction unmatched. CDR3 length: 14 amino acids. The germline CDR1 and CDR2 sequences are SNHLY and FYNNEI. The CDR3 protein is CASKGRGGTGELFF. The CDR3 nucleotides are TGTGCCAGCAAGGGACGGGGGGGGACCGGGGAGCTGTTTTTT.

This clonotype was recorded many times. The genes are TRBV5-1 and TRBJ2-1, with TRBD2 identical over 13 bases. The CDR3 has 15 residues. Germline values: CDR1 SGHRS, CDR2 YFSETQ. V was clipped by 3 bases and J by 7 bases; unmatched bases: 4. The CDR3 DNA is TGCGCCAGCAGCTACGGACTAGCGGGAGATAATGAGCAGTTCTTC. It is translated as CASSYGLAGDNEQFF.

This clonotype was detected many times. The chain recombines TRBV11-1 with TRBJ2-1, with 8 bases aligning to TRBD2. V dropped 6 bases and J dropped 6; count of bases not matched to a gene: 19. The CDR3 extends over 18 amino acids. Germline CDR1 reads SGHAT; CDR2 reads FQDESV (reference sequence). The CDR3 DNA follows: TGTGCCAGCAGTCCCCGACGGGGGGGGGGGCGCCCCTCCAATGAGCAGTTCTTC. It specifies CASSPRRGGGRPSNEQFF.

The chain recombines TRBV6-1 with TRBJ2-5; D may be TRBD1 (5 bases). Trimming pared 5 bases from V and 7 bases from J, leaving 14 bases between. Germline V gene lookup returns CDR1 MNHNS and CDR2 SASEGT. The CDR3 totals 13 residues. CDR3 sequence: CASSQDIQGTQYF. The CDR3 DNA reads as TGTGCCAGCAGTCAGGACATCCAGGGGACCCAGTACTTC.

This clonotype showed up many times. This chain joins TRBV7-9 and TRBJ1-1; TRBD1 matches 8 bases. V trimming: 6 bases; J trimming: 3 bases; junction bases outside the gene matches: 9. This CDR3 contains 15 residues. CDR1 and CDR2 from the germline V gene are SEHNR and FQNEAQ (reference sequence). CDR3 nucleotide sequence: TGTGCCAGCAGGGAGGACAGGGTTGGGTACACTGAAGCTTTCTTT. Its protein is CASREDRVGYTEAFF. Based on the CDR3 plus reference TRBV7-9 and TRBJ1-1, the full variable domain is DTGVSQNPRHKITKRGQNVTFRCDPISEHNRLYWYRQTLGQGPEFLTYFQNEAQLEKSRLLSDRFSAERPKGSFSTLEIQRTEQGDSAMYLCASREDRVGYTEAFFGQGTRLTVV.

This clonotype was detected ten times or more. This sequence joins TRBV9 and TRBJ2-7; D possibly corresponds to TRBD2 (5 bases). Germline V gene sequence: CDR1 SGDLS, CDR2 YYNGEE. Trimming left V 0 bases short and J 7 bases short, with 11 bases between. The CDR3 sequence is 13 residues long. CDR3 protein: CASSVDGSGEQYF. CDR3 in DNA: TGTGCCAGCAGCGTAGACGGATCGGGGGAGCAGTACTTC.

In its sample, this clonotype was seen many times. The chain employs TRBV6-1 and TRBJ2-1; 9 nucleotides agree with TRBD2. The V gene's germline CDR1 is MNHNS and CDR2 SASEGT. Trimming cost V 3 bases and J 6 bases; bases outside gene matches: 6. The CDR3 runs 15 residues. Here the CDR3 reads CASSEASGESNEQFF. The CDR3 DNA is TGTGCCAGCAGTGAGGCTAGCGGGGAATCCAATGAGCAGTTCTTC.

This clonotype was counted a few times. V gene TRBV6-1 combines with J gene TRBJ1-2; 9 nucleotides match TRBD1. V dropped 8 bases and J dropped 4; count of bases not matched to a gene: 5. Germline CDR1 and CDR2: MNHNS and SASEGT. CDR3 size: 13 residues. This chain's CDR3 is CASLGQGTYGYTF. In DNA, the CDR3 is TGTGCCAGCTTGGGACAGGGAACCTATGGCTACACCTTC.

The chain joins TRBV7-2 to TRBJ2-7; maybe TRBD1 (6 bases). This CDR3 region has 15 residues. V was pared by 2 bases and J by 0 bases, with 11 bases between. Germline V CDR1 and CDR2: SGHTA, FQGNSA. CDR3 amino acids: CASSLRQVSSYEQYF. The CDR3, as DNA: TGTGCCAGCAGCTTACGACAGGTTAGCTCCTACGAGCAGTACTTC.

This clonotype was seen a handful of times. The chain joins TRBV10-3 to TRBJ2-3, with a possible D match to TRBD1 (6 bases). CDR3 length equals 13 residues. CDR1 is ENHRY, CDR2 SYGVKD, per germline. With 7 bases removed from V and 4 bases from J, the gap between germline ends came to 12 bases. As DNA, the CDR3 is TGTGCCATCACGAGGACAGACTCAGATACGCAGTATTTT. Translating it yields CAITRTDSDTQYF.

This chain connects TRBV7-6 to TRBJ1-5; TRBD1 is a possible D gene (6 bases). V shed 4 bases and J shed 6 bases, with 19 bases lying between them. The CDR3 contains 16 residues. In germline, CDR1 is SGHVS, CDR2 FNYEAQ. The CDR3, as DNA: TGTGCCAGCAGCTCAGCCCCGACAGGTCGGGGTCAGCCCCAGCATTTT. It codes for CASSSAPTGRGQPQHF.

This clonotype was picked up many times. The J gene is TRBJ2-7, the V gene TRBV2, with 8 bases identical to TRBD2. Trimming took 4 bases from V and 3 from J; bases not matched to a gene: 8. Per germline, CDR1 SNHLY and CDR2 FYNNEI. The CDR3 contains 15 residues. The CDR3 coding sequence is TGTGCCAGCAGTGGGATAGGAGCGGGGGACTACGAGCAGTACTTC. Translating gives CASSGIGAGDYEQYF.

This clonotype was seen a handful of times. This chain connects TRBV2 to TRBJ2-2, with TRBD1 matching 8 bases. This CDR3 has 15 amino acids. V trimming: 6 bases; J trimming: 7 bases; junction bases outside the gene matches: 10. The V gene's germline CDR1 is SNHLY and CDR2 FYNNEI. In DNA form, the CDR3 reads TGTGCCAGCAGCCTTGAGACAGGGGTTGGCGGGGAGCTGTTTTTT. This sequence encodes CASSLETGVGGELFF.

This clonotype was picked up a small number of times. The chain links TRBV6-5 to TRBJ2-1; 10 bases align to TRBD2. The length of the CDR3 is 15 residues. Per germline, CDR1 MNHEY and CDR2 SVGAGI. V gave up 0 bases and J gave up 9 bases; unmatched junction bases: 5. The CDR3 region is CASSYSTAGGGEQFF. The CDR3 region has the DNA TGTGCCAGCAGTTACTCGACAGCGGGAGGGGGTGAGCAGTTCTTC.